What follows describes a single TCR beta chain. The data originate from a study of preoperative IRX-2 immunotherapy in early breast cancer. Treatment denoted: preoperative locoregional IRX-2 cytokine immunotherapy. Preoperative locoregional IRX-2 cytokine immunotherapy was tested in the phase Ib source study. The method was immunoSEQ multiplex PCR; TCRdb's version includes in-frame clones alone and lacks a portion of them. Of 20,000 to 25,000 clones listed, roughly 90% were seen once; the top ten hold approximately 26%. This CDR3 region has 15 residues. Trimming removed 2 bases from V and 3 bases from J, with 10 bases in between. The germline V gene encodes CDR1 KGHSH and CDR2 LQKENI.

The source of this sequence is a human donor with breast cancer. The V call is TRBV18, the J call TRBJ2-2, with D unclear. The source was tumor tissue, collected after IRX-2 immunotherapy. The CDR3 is CASSPESGHTGELFF. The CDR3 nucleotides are TGTGCCAGCTCACCAGAGTCCGGGCACACCGGGGAGCTGTTTTTT.